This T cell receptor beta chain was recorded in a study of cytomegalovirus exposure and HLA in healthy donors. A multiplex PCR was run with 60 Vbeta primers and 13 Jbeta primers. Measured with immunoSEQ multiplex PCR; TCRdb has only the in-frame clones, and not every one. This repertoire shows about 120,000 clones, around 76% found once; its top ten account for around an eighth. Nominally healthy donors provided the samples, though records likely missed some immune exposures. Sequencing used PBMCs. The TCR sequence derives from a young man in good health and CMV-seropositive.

CDR3 DNA sequence: TGTGCCAGCAGCGCGGGTCCGAACACCGGGGAGCTGTTTTTT. This codes for CASSAGPNTGELFF. This rearrangement joins TRBV7-2 to TRBJ2-2, with D maybe TRBD2 (5 bases). Per germline, CDR1 SGHTA and CDR2 FQGNSA. Trimming stripped 5 bases from V and 0 bases from J, with 7 bases between. The CDR3 length is 14 residues.